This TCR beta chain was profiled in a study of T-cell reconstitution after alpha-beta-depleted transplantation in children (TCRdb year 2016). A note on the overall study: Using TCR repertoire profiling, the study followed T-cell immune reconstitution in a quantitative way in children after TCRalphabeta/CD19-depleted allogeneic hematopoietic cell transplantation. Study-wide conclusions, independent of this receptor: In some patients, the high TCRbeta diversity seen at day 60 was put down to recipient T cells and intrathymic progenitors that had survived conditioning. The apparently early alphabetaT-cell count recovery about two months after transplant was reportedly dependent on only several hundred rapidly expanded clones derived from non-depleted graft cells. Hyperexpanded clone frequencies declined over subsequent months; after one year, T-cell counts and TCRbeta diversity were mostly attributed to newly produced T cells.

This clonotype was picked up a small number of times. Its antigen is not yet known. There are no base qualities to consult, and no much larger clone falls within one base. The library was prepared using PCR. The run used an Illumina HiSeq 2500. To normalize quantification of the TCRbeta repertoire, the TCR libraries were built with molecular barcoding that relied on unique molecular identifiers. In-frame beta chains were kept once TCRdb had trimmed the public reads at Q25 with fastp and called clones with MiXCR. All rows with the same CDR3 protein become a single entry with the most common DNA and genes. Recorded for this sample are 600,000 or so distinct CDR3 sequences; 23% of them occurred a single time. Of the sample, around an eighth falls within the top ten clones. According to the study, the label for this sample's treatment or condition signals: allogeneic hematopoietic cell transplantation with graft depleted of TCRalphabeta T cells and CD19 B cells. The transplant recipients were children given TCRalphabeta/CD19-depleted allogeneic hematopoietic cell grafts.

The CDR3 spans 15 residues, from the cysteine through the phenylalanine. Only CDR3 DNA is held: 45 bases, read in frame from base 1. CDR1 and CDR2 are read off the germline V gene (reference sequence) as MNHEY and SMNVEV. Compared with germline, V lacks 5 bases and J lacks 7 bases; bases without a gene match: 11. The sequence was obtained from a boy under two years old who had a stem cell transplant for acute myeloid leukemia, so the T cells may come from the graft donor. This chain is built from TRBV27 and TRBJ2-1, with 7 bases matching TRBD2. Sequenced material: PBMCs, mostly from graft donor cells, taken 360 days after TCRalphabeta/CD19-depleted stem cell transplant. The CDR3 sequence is CASSPLGGNTNEQFF. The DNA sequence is TGTGCCAGCAGTCCCCTCGGGGGGAACACTAATGAGCAGTTCTTC.